These 14 T cell receptor beta chains were all obtained from the same sample, sequenced in a study. From the RT-PCR reads, TCRdb called clonotypes with MiXCR, one entry per CDR3 protein. The sample yields 550,000 to 750,000 distinct CDR3 sequences, 13% to 15% seen once. The sample consisted of memory CD4+ T cells from blood. The receptors were sampled from a female donor in good health, serving as a healthy control.

The sample holds a few counts of this clonotype. The chain uses TRBV29-1 and TRBJ1-5, with D perhaps matching TRBD1 (5 bases). Per the germline V gene, CDR1 is SQVTM and CDR2 is ANQGSEA. The CDR3 consists of 13 residues. The V and J ends lost 5 bases and 4 bases respectively, with 12 bases between them. In DNA form, the CDR3 reads TGCAGCGTTTTGGGGACGGGGAATCAGCCCCAGCATTTT. Translation gives CSVLGTGNQPQHF.

This clonotype came up a few times. This chain joins TRBV5-1 and TRBJ2-3; possible D gene TRBD2, 5 bases. The CDR3 is 16 amino acids. The V gene lost 3 bases and the J gene lost 6 bases, with 20 bases spanning the gap. CDR1 and CDR2 from the germline V gene are SGHRS and YFSETQ. The CDR3 DNA sequence: TGCGCCAGCAGCTCCCCTAGACCGGGGAATAAGGATACGCAGTATTTT. Its translation is CASSSPRPGNKDTQYF.

This clonotype was observed a handful of times. This chain links TRBV5-6 with TRBJ2-3; no firm D call. V was clipped by 3 bases and J by 10 bases, with 18 bases between them. There are 14 residues in the CDR3. Germline lookup yields CDR1 SGHDT and CDR2 YYEEEE. The CDR3 sequence: CASSSPLDGEAQYF. CDR3 coding DNA: TGTGCCAGCAGCTCGCCTCTTGACGGTGAGGCGCAGTATTTT.

This clonotype was picked up a small number of times. The gene calls are TRBV6-2 or TRBV6-3 and TRBJ2-7; 8 bases match TRBD2. Germline trimming cut 0 bases from V and 3 bases from J; bases unmatched to any gene: 4. This CDR3 spans 15 amino acids. Germline values: CDR1 MNHEY, CDR2 SVGEGT. The CDR3 DNA sequence: TGTGCCAGCAGTTACTCTCGGGAGGGTCTCTACGAGCAGTACTTC. Its translation: CASSYSREGLYEQYF.

This clonotype was recorded many times. The V gene is TRBV5-6, the J gene TRBJ2-1, with 14 positions matching TRBD2. Germline-derived CDR1 and CDR2 are SGHDT and YYEEEE. V was pared by 4 bases and J by 0 bases, with 3 bases of the junction left unmatched. CDR3 length equals 17 residues. The CDR3 DNA follows: TGTGCCAGCAGCCGTGGGACTAGCGGGAGCTCCTACAATGAGCAGTTCTTC. This gives the protein CASSRGTSGSSYNEQFF.

The CDR3 here is CASSSGAGVTDTQYF. Written as DNA, the CDR3 is TGTGCCAGCAGCTCCGGGGCCGGAGTAACAGATACGCAGTATTTT. This chain links TRBV7-2 with TRBJ2-3; D is perhaps TRBD1 or TRBD2 (5 bases each). The CDR3 length is 15 residues. Germline CDR1 SGHTA, CDR2 FQGNSA. V was shortened by 4 bases and J by 3 bases, with 14 bases between the two germline ends. Combining the CDR3 with reference TRBV7-2 and TRBJ2-3 gives the whole variable domain GAGVSQSPSNKVTEKGKDVELRCDPISGHTALYWYRQSLGQGLEFLIYFQGNSAPDKSGLPSDRFSAERTGGSVSTLTIQRTQQEDSAVYLCASSSGAGVTDTQYFGPGTRLTVL.

This clonotype has ten or more counts. The chain couples TRBV5-1 to TRBJ1-1, with a possible D match to TRBD1 (6 bases). The V end was cut by 0 bases, the J end by 1 base, with 10 bases between. The length of the CDR3 is 15 residues. Germline assignment: CDR1 SGHRS and CDR2 YFSETQ. The CDR3 region has the DNA TGCGCCAGCAGCTTGGACAAACAGGGGAACACTGAAGCTTTCTTT. This gives the protein CASSLDKQGNTEAFF. The variable domain in full, with the rest retrieved from reference TRBV5-1 and TRBJ1-1, is KAGVTQTPRYLIKTRGQQVTLSCSPISGHRSVSWYQQTPGQGLQFLFEYFSETQRNKGNFPGRFSGRQFSNSRSEMNVSTLELGDSALYLCASSLDKQGNTEAFFGQGTRLTVV.

The chain employs TRBV20-1 and TRBJ2-1; 10 positions match TRBD2. The CDR3 is made up of 18 amino acids. CDR1 and CDR2 from the germline V gene are DFQATT and SNEGSKA (reference sequence). Trimming took 0 bases from V and 0 from J; bases not matched to a gene: 8. The CDR3 spells CSARDPSSGGSSYNEQFF. CDR3 in DNA: TGCAGTGCTAGAGATCCGTCTAGCGGGGGAAGCTCCTACAATGAGCAGTTCTTC.

This clonotype was picked up a small number of times. The V gene is TRBV20-1, the J gene TRBJ2-7; D possibly corresponds to TRBD2 (5 bases). Germline CDR1 is DFQATT and CDR2 is SNEGSKA (reference sequence). This CDR3 spans 13 amino acids. With 3 bases removed from V and 7 bases from J, the gap between germline ends came to 16 bases. CDR3 in amino acids: CSASGLGDTEQYF. As DNA, the CDR3 is TGCAGTGCTAGCGGACTTGGGGATACGGAGCAGTACTTC.

As regards this clonotype: This may be a read error, as it is one base from a much larger clone. The chain uses TRBV12-3 or TRBV12-4 and TRBJ2-7; D unresolved. CDR3 length: 11 amino acids. Trimming shortened V by 1 base and J by 6 bases, and 4 bases separated the two germline ends. CDR3 residues: CASSLGFEQYF. The DNA for the CDR3 is TGTGCCAGCAGTTTAGGGTTCGAGCAGTACTTC.

This clonotype appeared a few times. The chain recombines TRBV12-3 or TRBV12-4 with TRBJ2-5, with a tentative D call TRBD1 (6 bases). The ends were cut back, 5 bases at V and 9 bases at J, with 22 bases in the middle. This CDR3 comprises 15 residues. For the CDR3, the DNA is TGTGCCAGCAGTGACCCCAGACAGGCCGGGAAGGCCCAGTACTTC. Translating it yields CASSDPRQAGKAQYF.

This clonotype occurred a few times. The V and J genes are TRBV25-1 and TRBJ2-1, with D perhaps matching TRBD1 (6 bases). This CDR3 region has 16 residues. The germline V gene encodes CDR1 MGHDK and CDR2 SYGVNS. V shed 6 bases and J shed 6 bases, with 21 bases lying between them. The CDR3, as DNA: TGTGCCAGCAGGGGGACCGATTCAGGGGCAGGCAATGAGCAGTTCTTC. Translated: CASRGTDSGAGNEQFF.

Ten or more counts support this clonotype. The chain carries TRBV5-6 and TRBJ2-3; 16 bases align to TRBD2. Germline lookup yields CDR1 SGHDT and CDR2 YYEEEE. The CDR3 consists of 21 residues. Trimming took 2 bases from V and 1 from J; bases not matched to a gene: 13. CDR3 loop: CASSFTSGLAGGDYGTDTQYF. The CDR3 region has the DNA TGTGCCAGCAGCTTCACCTCGGGACTAGCGGGAGGGGACTATGGCACAGATACGCAGTATTTT.

The chain has TRBV28 and TRBJ2-3, with no clear D. The CDR3 loop spans 18 amino acids. V gave up 6 bases and J gave up 0 bases, with 22 bases separating them. Germline V gene data show CDR1 as MDHEN and CDR2 as SYDVKM. In DNA form, the CDR3 reads TGTGCCAGCAGCCCCCTGTGGGCTAAGCTGGCTAGCACAGATACGCAGTATTTT. It specifies CASSPLWAKLASTDTQYF.